These 5 T cell receptor beta chains were sequenced from one sample in a study of T cell responses to AZD1222 COVID-19 vaccine. Some clones are missing from TCRdb's copy, which holds only in-frame ones; the method was immunoSEQ multiplex PCR. The table lists 95,000 to 120,000 clones, roughly 90% of them singletons. Sequencing used peripheral blood, obtained on day 0 of MenACWY control vaccination. All receptors derive from an adult in good health.

The V and J genes are TRBV20-1 and TRBJ1-2; D may be TRBD1 (6 bases). The CDR3 is made up of 11 amino acids. Germline assignment: CDR1 DFQATT and CDR2 SNEGSKA (reference sequence). CDR3 sequence: CSPGAGYGYTF. CDR3 DNA: TGCAGCCCGGGGGCAGGCTATGGCTACACCTTC.

V usage is TRBV7-6 and J usage is TRBJ2-3; D gene ambiguous. CDR3 size: 17 residues. V shed 4 bases and J shed 2 bases, with 19 bases lying between them. The germline V gene encodes CDR1 SGHVS and CDR2 FNYEAQ. The DNA of the CDR3 is TGTGCCAGCAGCTCCGACCTTACCTTACCAAACACAGATACGCAGTATTTT. As protein: CASSSDLTLPNTDTQYF.

This clone turned up a few times. This chain connects TRBV7-9 to TRBJ1-1; the D gene is possibly TRBD1 (5 bases). This CDR3 has 16 amino acids. V dropped 6 bases and J dropped 0 bases, with 17 bases sitting between them. Germline lookup yields CDR1 SEHNR and CDR2 FQNEAQ (reference sequence). The CDR3 DNA reads as TGTGCCAGCAGGATCATCCCCCCCAGGGTGAACACTGAAGCTTTCTTT. It is translated as CASRIIPPRVNTEAFF.

The chain joins TRBV2 to TRBJ1-6; 9 bases line up with TRBD1. The V and J ends lost 1 base and 8 bases, in that order; junction bases with no gene match: 3. This CDR3 region has 15 residues. The V gene's germline CDR1 is SNHLY and CDR2 FYNNEI. The CDR3 reads CASSEVGQGYSPLHF. In DNA, the CDR3 is TGTGCCAGCAGTGAAGTGGGACAGGGATATTCACCCCTCCACTTT.

The CDR3 DNA follows: TGCGCCAGCACGGAGGGGGTGAGCTACGAGCAGTACTTC. This translates into CASTEGVSYEQYF. This chain connects TRBV10-2 to TRBJ2-7, with D possibly called TRBD1 or TRBD2 (6 bases each). Deletions cut 7 bases from V and 3 bases from J, with 13 bases between. CDR1 is WSHSY, CDR2 SAAADI, per germline. This CDR3 has 13 residues.